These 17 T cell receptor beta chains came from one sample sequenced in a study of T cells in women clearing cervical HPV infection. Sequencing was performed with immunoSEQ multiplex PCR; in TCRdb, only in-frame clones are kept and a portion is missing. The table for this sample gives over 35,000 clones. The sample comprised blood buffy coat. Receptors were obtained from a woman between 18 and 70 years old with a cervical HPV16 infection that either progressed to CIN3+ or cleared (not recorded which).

The CDR3 protein is CASSFDNQPQYF. CDR3 DNA (partial): TGTGCCAGCAGCTTCGACAATCAGCCG. The chain recombines TRBV7-2 with TRBJ2-3; unclear D gene. The read is 3 residues too short to cover the CDR3 end, so that end is filled in from the germline J gene. Germline-derived CDR1 and CDR2 are SGHTA and FQGNSA. There are 12 residues in the CDR3.

The covered CDR3 bases are TGCAGCGTTCGGACAGGGAATGAG. Amino acids: CSVRTGNE. The CDR3 as a whole reads CSVRTGNEQFF. V usage is TRBV29-1 and J usage is TRBJ2-1, with 8 bases identical to TRBD1. The read halts 3 residues ahead of the CDR3 end, with the missing end drawn from the germline J gene. The junction had 1 base not matched to a gene; V was cut back by 5 bases and J by 7 bases. Germline values: CDR1 SQVTM, CDR2 ANQGSEA. The CDR3 length is 11 residues.

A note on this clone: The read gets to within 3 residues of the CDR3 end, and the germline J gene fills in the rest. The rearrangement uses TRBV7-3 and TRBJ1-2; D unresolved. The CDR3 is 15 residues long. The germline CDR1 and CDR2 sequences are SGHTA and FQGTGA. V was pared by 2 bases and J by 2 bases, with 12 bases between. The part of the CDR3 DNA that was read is TGTGCCAGCAGCTTATCCCCTGCCCTAAACTATGGC. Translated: CASSLSPALNYG. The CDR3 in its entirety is CASSLSPALNYGYTF.

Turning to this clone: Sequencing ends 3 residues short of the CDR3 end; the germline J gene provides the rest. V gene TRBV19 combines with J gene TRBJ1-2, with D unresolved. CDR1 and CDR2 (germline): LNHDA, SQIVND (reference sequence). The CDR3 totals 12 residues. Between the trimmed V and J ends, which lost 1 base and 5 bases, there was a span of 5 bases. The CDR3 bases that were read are TGTGCCAGTAGTATAGCAGGATATGGC. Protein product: CASSIAGYG. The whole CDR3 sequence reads CASSIAGYGYTF.

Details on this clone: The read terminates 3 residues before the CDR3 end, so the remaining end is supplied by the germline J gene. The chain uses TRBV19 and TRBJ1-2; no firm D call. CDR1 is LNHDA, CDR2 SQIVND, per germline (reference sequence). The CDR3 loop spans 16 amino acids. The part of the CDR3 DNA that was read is TGTGCCAGTAGTCGGCGACTAGCGGGAGACGCAGATACC. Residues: CASSRRLAGDADT. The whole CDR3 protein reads CASSRRLAGDADTYTF.

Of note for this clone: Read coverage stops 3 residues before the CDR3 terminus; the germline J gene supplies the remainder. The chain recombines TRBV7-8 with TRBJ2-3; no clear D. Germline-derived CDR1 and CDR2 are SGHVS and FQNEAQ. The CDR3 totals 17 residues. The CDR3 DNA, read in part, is TGTGCCAGCAGCCCCTCCCTCCGTACCCTAGATGGAGAGACG. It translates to CASSPSLRTLDGET. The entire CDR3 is CASSPSLRTLDGETQYF.

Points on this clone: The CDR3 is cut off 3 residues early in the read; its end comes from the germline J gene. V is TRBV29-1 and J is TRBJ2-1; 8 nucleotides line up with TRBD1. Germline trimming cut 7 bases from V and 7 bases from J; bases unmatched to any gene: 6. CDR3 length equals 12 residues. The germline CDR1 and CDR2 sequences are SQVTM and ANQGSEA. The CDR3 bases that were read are TGCAGCGGTAGGACAGGGACGAATGAG. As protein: CSGRTGTNE. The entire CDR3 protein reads CSGRTGTNEQFF.

The chain's CDR3 is CSARQRGYTF. The sequenced CDR3 bases are TGCAGTGCTAGACAAAGGGGC. V is TRBV20-1 and J is TRBJ1-2; D gene ambiguous. The missing CDR3 end, 3 residues past where the read stops, is filled in from the germline J gene. The CDR3 consists of 10 residues. Germline V gene lookup returns CDR1 DFQATT and CDR2 SNEGSKA (reference sequence).

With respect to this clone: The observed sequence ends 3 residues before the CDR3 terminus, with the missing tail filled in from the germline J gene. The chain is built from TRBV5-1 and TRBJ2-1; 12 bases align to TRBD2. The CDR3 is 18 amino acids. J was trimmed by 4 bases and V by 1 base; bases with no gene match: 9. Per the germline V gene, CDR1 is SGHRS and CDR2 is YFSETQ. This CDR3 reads CASSLWISTSGRYNEQFF. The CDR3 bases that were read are TGCGCCAGCAGCTTGTGGATCTCGACTAGCGGGAGATACAATGAG.

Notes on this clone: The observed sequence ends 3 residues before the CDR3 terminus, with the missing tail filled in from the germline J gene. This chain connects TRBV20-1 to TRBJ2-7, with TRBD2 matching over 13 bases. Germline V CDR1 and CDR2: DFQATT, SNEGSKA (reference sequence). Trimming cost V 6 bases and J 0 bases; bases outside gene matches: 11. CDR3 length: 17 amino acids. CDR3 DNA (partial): TGCAGTGCGCCGGGACTAGCGGGACCCGGGAGCTCCTACGAG. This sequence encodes CSAPGLAGPGSSYE. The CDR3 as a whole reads CSAPGLAGPGSSYEQYF.

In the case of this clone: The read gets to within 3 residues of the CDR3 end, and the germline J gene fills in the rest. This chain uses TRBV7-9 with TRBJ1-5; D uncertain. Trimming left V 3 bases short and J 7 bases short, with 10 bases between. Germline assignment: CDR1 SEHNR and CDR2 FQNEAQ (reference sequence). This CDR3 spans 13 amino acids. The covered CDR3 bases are TGTGCCAGCAGCTTGGCGGGTGAACAGCCC. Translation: CASSLAGEQP. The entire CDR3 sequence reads CASSLAGEQPQHF.

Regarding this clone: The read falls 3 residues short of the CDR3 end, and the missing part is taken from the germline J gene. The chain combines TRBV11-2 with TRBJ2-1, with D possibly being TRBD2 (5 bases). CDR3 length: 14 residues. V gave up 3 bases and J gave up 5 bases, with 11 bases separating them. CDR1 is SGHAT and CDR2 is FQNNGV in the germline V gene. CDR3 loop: CASSFSDSDNEQFF. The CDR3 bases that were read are TGTGCCAGCAGCTTCTCGGACTCGGACAATGAG. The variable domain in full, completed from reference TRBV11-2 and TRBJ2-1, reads EAGVAQSPRYKIIEKRQSVAFWCNPISGHATLYWYQQILGQGPKLLIQFQNNGVVDDSQLPKDRFSAERLKGVDSTLKIQPAKLEDSAVYLCASSFSDSDNEQFFGPGTRLTVL.

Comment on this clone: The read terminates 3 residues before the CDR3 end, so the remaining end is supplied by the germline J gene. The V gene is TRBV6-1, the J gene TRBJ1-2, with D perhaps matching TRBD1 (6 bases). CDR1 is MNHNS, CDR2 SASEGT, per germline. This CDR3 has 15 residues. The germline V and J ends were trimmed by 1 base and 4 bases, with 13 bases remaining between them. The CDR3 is CASSEGPGAVYGYTF. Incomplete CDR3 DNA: TGTGCCAGCAGTGAAGGTCCAGGGGCGGTCTATGGC.

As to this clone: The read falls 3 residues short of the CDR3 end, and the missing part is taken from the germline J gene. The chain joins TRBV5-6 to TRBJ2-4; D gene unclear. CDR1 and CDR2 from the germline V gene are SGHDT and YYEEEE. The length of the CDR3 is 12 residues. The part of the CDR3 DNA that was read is TGTGCCAGCAGCTTGGTAACAGATCCT. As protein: CASSLVTDP. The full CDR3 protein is CASSLVTDPQYF. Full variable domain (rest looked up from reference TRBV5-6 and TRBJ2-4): DAGVTQSPTHLIKTRGQQVTLRCSPKSGHDTVSWYQQALGQGPQFIFQYYEEEERQRGNFPDRFSGHQFPNYSSELNVNALLLGDSALYLCASSLVTDPQYFGAGTRLSVL.

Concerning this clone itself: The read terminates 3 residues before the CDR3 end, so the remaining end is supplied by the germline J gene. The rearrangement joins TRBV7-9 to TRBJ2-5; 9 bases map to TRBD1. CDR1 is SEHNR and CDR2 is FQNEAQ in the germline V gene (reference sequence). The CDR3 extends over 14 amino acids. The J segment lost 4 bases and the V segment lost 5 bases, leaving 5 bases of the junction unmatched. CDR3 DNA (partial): TGTGCCAGCAGCGAGGGACAGGGAGGAGAGACC. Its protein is CASSEGQGGET. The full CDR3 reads CASSEGQGGETQYF. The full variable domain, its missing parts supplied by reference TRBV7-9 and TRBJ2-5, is DTGVSQNPRHKITKRGQNVTFRCDPISEHNRLYWYRQTLGQGPEFLTYFQNEAQLEKSRLLSDRFSAERPKGSFSTLEIQRTEQGDSAMYLCASSEGQGGETQYFGPGTRLLVL.

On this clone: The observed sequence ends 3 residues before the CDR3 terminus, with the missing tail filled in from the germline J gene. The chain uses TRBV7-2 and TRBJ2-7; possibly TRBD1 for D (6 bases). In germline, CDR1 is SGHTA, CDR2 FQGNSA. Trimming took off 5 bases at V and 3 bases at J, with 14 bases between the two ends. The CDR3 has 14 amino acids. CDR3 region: CASSPRGQHYEQYF. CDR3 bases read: TGTGCCAGCAGCCCGAGAGGACAGCACTACGAG.

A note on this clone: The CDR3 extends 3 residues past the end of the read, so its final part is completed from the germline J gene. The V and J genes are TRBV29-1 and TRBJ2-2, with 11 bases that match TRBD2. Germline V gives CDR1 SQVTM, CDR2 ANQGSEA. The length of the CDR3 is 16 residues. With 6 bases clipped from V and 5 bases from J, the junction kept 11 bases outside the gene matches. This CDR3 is CSVELTSGSNTGELFF. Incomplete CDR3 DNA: TGCAGCGTGGAGCTAACTAGCGGGAGTAATACCGGGGAG.